The table lists the clone carrying this T cell receptor beta chain with a count of one. This record comes from a study of blood T cell repertoires in COVID-19. At the level of the study: From T cells, B-cell-depleted T cells, or PBMCs came the material, which was cDNA or gDNA.

Sequenced by immunoSEQ multiplex PCR; TCRdb stores in-frame clones only, minus some. This table has hundreds of thousands of clones, about four fifths appearing once. Losses at the gene ends were 4 bases for V and 6 bases for J; bases not matched to a gene: 8. In germline, CDR1 is SGHNT, CDR2 YYREEE (reference sequence). CDR3 length: 15 amino acids. This rearrangement joins TRBV5-4 to TRBJ2-2, with TRBD2 identical over 8 bases. The clonotype originates from a man aged 80 or over with acute or convalescent COVID-19. The sequenced sample was peripheral blood. The CDR3: CASSTGREGPGELFF. The CDR3, as DNA: TGTGCCAGCAGCACTGGACGGGAGGGCCCCGGGGAGCTGTTTTTT.